Sequencing of this TCR beta chain was carried out in a study of T-cell memory formation after mild COVID-19. At the level of the study: TCR clusters were mostly donor specific.

Study conclusions and caveats: Whether day 37 second-wave clones are SARS-CoV-2-specific was not confirmed. Cross-reactive memory appears to have joined, as suggested by some responding clones showing up in pre-infection memory. Day 15 to 85 contracting clones showed balanced CD4/CD8; later expanders leaned CD4+.

Each CDR3 protein is one row after TCRdb ran MiXCR on the 5' RACE reads. The repertoire includes 100,000 to 150,000 distinct CDR3 sequences, roughly 15% of them detected once, and approximately 14% sits in the top ten. For this clonotype: Antigen specificity is unknown.

Germline CDR1 and CDR2: SGHRS and YFSETQ. This CDR3 spans 15 amino acids. The V segment lost 3 bases and the J segment 2 bases; nucleotides outside the gene matches: 6. The J gene is TRBJ2-3, the V gene TRBV5-1, with 7 bases fitting TRBD2. This receptor was obtained from an adult woman who had mild COVID-19 (a few samples of this study predate the infection). Cell type and time point are not known. Sequencing used PBMCs or a T cell subset sorted from them (not recorded which). The CDR3 protein is CASSSLAAVTDTQYF. CDR3 in DNA: TGCGCCAGCAGCTCGCTAGCGGCGGTCACAGATACGCAGTATTTT.